A selection of T cell receptor beta chains follows, all from one sample in a study of blood T cell repertoires in COVID-19. The data were produced by immunoSEQ multiplex PCR, yet TCRdb's version contains in-frame clones alone and is incomplete. Of fewer than 300,000 clones in the sample, roughly 89% were seen once. Sequences were obtained from peripheral blood. The origin of the receptors is a man between 25 and 39 years old with acute or convalescent COVID-19. CDR3s include the opening cysteine and the closing phenylalanine or tryptophan. Fields, in order: D gene, V gene, J gene, clone size, CDR3 protein. A D gene is named only where the DNA matches it firmly. For some rows the clone size is stated as once, few or many, or as a class when expanded; others skip it.

>TRBD1|TRBV6-4|TRBJ1-5|NA
CASSEFGQGDQPQHF
>NA|TRBV6-1|TRBJ1-1|NA
CASSEKTQRYTEAFF
>NA|TRBV5-1|TRBJ2-5|NA
CASSVGGADQETQYF
>NA|TRBV6-1|TRBJ1-3|few
CASSGGQPGSGNTIYF
>NA|TRBV27|TRBJ2-1|NA
CASSSSSVEQFF
>NA|TRBV30|TRBJ1-3|NA
CAWSVLQPLYF
>NA|TRBV28|TRBJ1-2|once
CASSSPPLGGYTF
>TRBD1|TRBV5-1|TRBJ1-1|NA
CASSFFPGQVNTEAFF
>TRBD1|TRBV5-1|TRBJ1-5|NA
CASSLGTGDQPQHF
>NA|TRBV6-1|TRBJ2-2|NA
CASSAYRVSNTGELFF
>NA|TRBV27|TRBJ2-3|NA
CASSSSQGFSTQYF
>NA|TRBV30|TRBJ1-5|once
CAWSKDRVSNQPQHF
>NA|TRBV7-5|TRBJ2-1|NA
CARSSTGAGSYNEQFF
>TRBD2|TRBV9|TRBJ2-1|NA
CASSALRGDEQFF
>NA|TRBV11-1|TRBJ2-3|NA
CASSPPSTDTQYF
>TRBD2|TRBV18|TRBJ2-1|NA
CASSPASGSNNEQFF
>NA|TRBV14|TRBJ2-3|NA
CASSVLALATDTQYF
>NA|TRBV11-3|TRBJ2-7|NA
CASSLAPGLSYEQYF
>TRBD1|TRBV25-1|TRBJ1-1|NA
CASTYRGLNTEAFF
>TRBD1|TRBV4-1|TRBJ1-4|NA
CASSPGQGTQEKLFF
>NA|TRBV7-2|TRBJ2-1|NA
CASNPLGERFYNEQFF
>NA|TRBV7-9|TRBJ1-2|NA
CASSPDRRRGYTF
>NA|TRBV18|TRBJ1-5|NA
CASSPDRNQPQHF
>NA|TRBV7-6|TRBJ1-4|NA
CASSLKDRTAALFF
>NA|TRBV10-3|TRBJ2-7|NA
CAISDRDYEQYF
>TRBD1|TRBV30|TRBJ2-1|NA
CASPRTGGRGVEQFF
>NA|TRBV3-1/TRBV3-2|TRBJ1-5|NA
CASSLNPGQPQHF
>TRBD1|TRBV5-5|TRBJ2-1|NA
CASNIRTGGPQISYNEQFF
>NA|TRBV2|TRBJ2-3|NA
CASSDGDRTDTQYF
>TRBD2|TRBV6-6|TRBJ2-2|once
CASRTSGGATGELFF
>NA|TRBV30|TRBJ1-2|NA
CAWKVRGTINYGYTF
>NA|TRBV28|TRBJ1-2|once
CASSPTRHDGYTF
>NA|TRBV5-1|TRBJ2-5|once
CASSRVGEPQETQYF
>TRBD2|TRBV28|TRBJ2-7|NA
CASCTAGLASYEQYF
>NA|TRBV15|TRBJ1-3|few
CATSPVGAGNTIYF
>NA|TRBV7-8|TRBJ2-5|NA
CASSFWIGGQETQYF
>TRBD1|TRBV11-3|TRBJ2-5|NA
CASSLSFGTEETQYF
>TRBD2|TRBV4-1|TRBJ2-1|once
CASSSTSGRAREQFF
>NA|TRBV21-1|TRBJ1-2|NA
CASSPWVDRHYGYTF
>NA|TRBV5-1|TRBJ2-7|NA
CASSLDAGIGYF
>TRBD1|TRBV6-5|TRBJ1-6|NA
CASREGAYSPLHF
>TRBD2|TRBV6-6|TRBJ2-5|NA
CASSRGRAHPRMRTQYF
>NA|TRBV10-2|TRBJ1-6|NA
CASSDVRRENSPLHF
>NA|TRBV9|TRBJ2-1|once
CASSVSSRNEQFF
>TRBD2|TRBV7-2|TRBJ2-1|NA
CASSLGLAEQFF
>TRBD1|TRBV6-2/TRBV6-3|TRBJ1-5|NA
CASSYSTGASNQPQHF
>TRBD2|TRBV6-6|TRBJ2-3|NA
CASSYTGGGTDTQYF
>NA|TRBV5-1|TRBJ1-4|NA
CASSLGQGGEKLFF
>NA|TRBV4-2|TRBJ1-5|NA
CASSRQVEGNQPQHF
>NA|TRBV14|TRBJ2-3|NA
CASSQDRSGGKGSPTQYF
>NA|TRBV30|TRBJ1-5|NA
CAWSASRTDHSNQPQHF
>TRBD1|TRBV5-1|TRBJ1-6|NA
CASSRSWSGQVTSPLHF
>NA|TRBV6-1|TRBJ1-2|NA
CASSDFKGLNYGYTF